Listed below are T cell receptor beta chains from one sample, sequenced in a study of shared clonotypes between healthy human individuals. The method was immunoSEQ multiplex PCR; TCRdb's version includes in-frame clones alone and lacks a portion of them. The sample contains 170,000 or so clones, roughly 70% of which appear only once. Sample: memory CD4+ T cells sorted from blood. All receptors come from a man aged 25 to 40 in good health. CDR3s include the opening cysteine and the closing phenylalanine or tryptophan. A D gene is named only where the DNA matches it firmly. Rows may omit the clone size; those that give it use once, few, many or a size class.

abundance	d_gene	j_gene	v_gene	CDR3nt	CDR3aa
NA	TRBD1	TRBJ1-2	TRBV11-2	TGTGCCAGCAGCTTAGGAACAGGGGATTATGGCTACACCTTC	CASSLGTGDYGYTF
NA	NA	TRBJ1-5	TRBV28	TGTGCCAGCAGTTTTCTAGTCAGGAGGACACTCAATCAGCCCCAGCATTTT	CASSFLVRRTLNQPQHF
NA	NA	TRBJ2-7	TRBV30	TGTGCCTGGAGTCTCTCCTACGAGCAGTACTTC	CAWSLSYEQYF
once	TRBD2	TRBJ2-3	TRBV2	TGTGCCAGCCCGGGACTAGCGGGATCAGATACGCAGTATTTT	CASPGLAGSDTQYF
NA	NA	TRBJ2-1	TRBV2	TGTGCCACCAGCTCCAATTCGGGCAATGAGCAGTTCTTC	CATSSNSGNEQFF
NA	NA	TRBJ1-3	TRBV15	TGTGCCACCAGCAGAGATGGGGCTCCGGGAGACACCATATATTTT	CATSRDGAPGDTIYF
NA	NA	TRBJ2-3	TRBV12-5	TGTGCTAGTGGTTTGGTACTCGACACCCTGGGGCCAGATACGCAGTATTTT	CASGLVLDTLGPDTQYF
NA	NA	TRBJ1-1	TRBV5-6	TGTGCCAGCAGTGCAACAGGTTTTTCCCCCGCTTTCTTT	CASSATGFSPAFF
NA	TRBD1	TRBJ2-1	TRBV6-1	TGTGCCAGCAGTGAAGATCAGGGGGCCTACAATGAGCAGTTCTTC	CASSEDQGAYNEQFF
NA	NA	TRBJ1-1	TRBV28	TGTGCCAGCAGACCGACAGGCGAGAACACTGAAGCTTTCTTT	CASRPTGENTEAFF